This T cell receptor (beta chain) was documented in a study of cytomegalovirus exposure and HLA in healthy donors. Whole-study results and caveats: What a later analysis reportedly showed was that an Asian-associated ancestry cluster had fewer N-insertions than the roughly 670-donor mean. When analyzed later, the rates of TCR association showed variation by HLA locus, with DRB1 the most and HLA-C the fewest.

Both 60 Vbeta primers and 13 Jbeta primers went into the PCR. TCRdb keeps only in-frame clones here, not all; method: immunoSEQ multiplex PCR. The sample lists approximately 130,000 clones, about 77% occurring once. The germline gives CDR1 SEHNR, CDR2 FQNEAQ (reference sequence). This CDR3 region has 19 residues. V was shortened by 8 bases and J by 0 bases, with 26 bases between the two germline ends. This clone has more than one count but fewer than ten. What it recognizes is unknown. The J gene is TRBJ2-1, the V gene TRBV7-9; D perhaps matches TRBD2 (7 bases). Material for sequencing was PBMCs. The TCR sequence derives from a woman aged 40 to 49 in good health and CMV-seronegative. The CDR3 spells CASGPLQGWGGSSYNEQFF. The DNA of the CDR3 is TGTGCCAGCGGCCCTTTACAGGGTTGGGGAGGGAGCTCCTACAATGAGCAGTTCTTC.